This T cell receptor beta chain was observed in a study of blood T cell repertoires in COVID-19. Assay used: immunoSEQ multiplex PCR; TCRdb lists only in-frame clones, some missing. Of 35,000 to 45,000 clones in the sample, 81% were seen once. The sequence was obtained from a human donor in a cohort sampled during active or convalescent COVID-19. The donor label of this sample is uncertain. Specimen: peripheral blood.

The CDR3 DNA reads TGCGCCAGCAGCCAAGATACCCCCGTGGGAGGCCGCACAGATACGCAGTATTTT. This translates into CASSQDTPVGGRTDTQYF. The chain couples TRBV4-3 to TRBJ2-3; tentative D call: TRBD2 (6 bases). The CDR3 has 18 residues. V lost 0 bases to trimming and J lost 1 base, with 17 bases between them. CDR1 and CDR2 (germline): LGHNA, YSLEER.